Following are 28 T cell receptor beta chains from one sample sequenced in a study of T and B cells in COVID-19 patients. Each TRB amplification used about 250-550 ng of genomic DNA from blood. Multiplex PCR with BIOMED2 TRB-A/B primer pools amplified TRB rearrangements. TCRdb reanalysed the multiplex PCR reads using MiXCR and keeps one entry per CDR3 protein. The table shows 4,800 or so distinct CDR3 sequences, with roughly 33% occurring only once. The source material was blood. Every receptor here comes from a human donor who had recovered from COVID-19.

The chain links TRBV12-3 or TRBV12-4 to TRBJ2-2; 12 nucleotides align to TRBD2. With V trimmed by 5 bases and J by 5 bases, 12 bases remained unmatched. This CDR3 has 18 residues. This CDR3 is CASSQGWTSGILTGELFF. CDR3 nucleotide sequence: TGTGCCAGCAGTCAAGGATGGACTAGCGGGATATTGACCGGGGAGCTGTTTTTT.

The rearrangement links TRBV6-5 to TRBJ2-5; a possible D gene is TRBD2 (7 bases). The V end was cut by 5 bases, the J end by 5 bases, with 18 bases between. The CDR3 length is 15 residues. Germline loops: CDR1 MNHEY, CDR2 SVGAGI. CDR3 in DNA: TGTGCCAGCAGTCTCCGGGGGGCGGCAGGGGAGACCCAGTACTTC. Translated: CASSLRGAAGETQYF.

The rearrangement links TRBV5-5 to TRBJ2-1, with TRBD2 identical over 9 bases. This CDR3 spans 16 amino acids. V shed 4 bases and J 7 bases; nucleotides not matched to a gene: 12. Germline V lookup: CDR1 SGHKS, CDR2 YYEKEE (reference sequence). The CDR3 sequence: CASSQEWREGLNEQFF. The DNA for the CDR3 is TGTGCCAGCAGCCAAGAATGGCGGGAGGGCCTGAATGAGCAGTTCTTC.

The rearrangement joins TRBV6-2 or TRBV6-3 to TRBJ2-7, with D perhaps TRBD1 (5 bases). In germline, CDR1 is MNHEY, CDR2 SVGEGT. The CDR3 totals 12 residues. Trimming stripped 6 bases from V and 5 bases from J, with 11 bases between. Written as DNA, the CDR3 is TGTGCCAGCAGCATGACAGCTAACGAGCAGTACTTC. This sequence encodes CASSMTANEQYF.

The chain is built from TRBV2 and TRBJ1-5, with TRBD1 identical over 7 bases. CDR1 and CDR2 from the germline V gene are SNHLY and FYNNEI. Unmatched junction bases numbered 10, after V lost 6 bases and J lost 2 bases. This CDR3 is 16 amino acids long. Here the CDR3 DNA reads TGTGCCAGCAGGGACGAGGGGGCTCTGCGCAATCAGCCCCAGCATTTT. The encoded protein is CASRDEGALRNQPQHF.

This clonotype was counted a few times. The chain uses TRBV6-4 and TRBJ2-2; tentative D call: TRBD2 (6 bases). The germline gives CDR1 MRHNA, CDR2 SNTAGT. V lost 0 bases to trimming and J lost 6 bases, with 11 bases between them. The CDR3 length is 15 residues. CDR3 in amino acids: CASSDSTTGAGELFF. CDR3 nucleotides: TGTGCCAGCAGTGACTCGACGACGGGGGCCGGGGAGCTGTTTTTT.

By proportion, this clonotype is large. The chain combines TRBV19 with TRBJ2-1; no clear D. The germline V gene has CDR1 LNHDA and CDR2 SQIVND (reference sequence). This CDR3 comprises 12 residues. V lost 5 bases and J 5 bases, leaving 7 bases between the germline ends. The CDR3 DNA follows: TGTGCCAGTAGTCCCGGCCACAATGAGCAGTTCTTC. Translated, it gives CASSPGHNEQFF. Full variable domain (missing parts from reference TRBV19 and TRBJ2-1): DGGITQSPKYLFRKEGQNVTLSCEQNLNHDAMYWYRQDPGQGLRLIYYSQIVNDFQKGDIAEGYSVSREKKESFPLTVTSAQKNPTAFYLCASSPGHNEQFFGPGTRLTVL.

This clonotype ranks as medium-sized. The chain recombines TRBV29-1 with TRBJ1-1; 8 positions agree with TRBD1. V was pared by 6 bases and J by 7 bases, with 4 bases of the junction left unmatched. CDR3 length: 11 residues. Looked up from germline, CDR1 is SQVTM and CDR2 is ANQGSEA. The CDR3 here is CSVDREREAFF. DNA for the CDR3: TGCAGCGTGGACAGGGAACGTGAAGCTTTCTTT.

In this sample, this clonotype turned up a few times. CDR3 amino acids: CASSPGLLEQFF. The CDR3 DNA reads TGTGCCAGCAGCCCGGGACTGTTGGAGCAGTTCTTC. The chain links TRBV7-6 to TRBJ2-1, with D possibly being TRBD2 (6 bases). Germline V gene data show CDR1 as SGHVS and CDR2 as FNYEAQ. The V end was cut by 5 bases, the J end by 10 bases, with 12 bases between. The CDR3 length is 12 residues.

V and J are TRBV6-1 and TRBJ2-7, with D hard to call. The CDR3 is made up of 13 amino acids. V lost 4 bases, J lost 3 bases, and 10 bases lay in between. Germline CDR1 MNHNS, CDR2 SASEGT. CDR3 residues: CASSATVNYEQYF. CDR3 sequence (DNA): TGTGCCAGCAGTGCGACCGTTAACTACGAGCAGTACTTC.

This clonotype qualifies as medium-sized. The V gene is TRBV6-5, the J gene TRBJ2-3; D is uncertain. The CDR3 is 12 residues long. Germline loops: CDR1 MNHEY, CDR2 SVGAGI. V was trimmed by 7 bases and J by 9 bases, leaving 14 bases between them. In DNA, the CDR3 is TGTGCCAGCACCCCCGTAGACACCACGCAGTATTTT. Encoded protein: CASTPVDTTQYF.

This clonotype came up a few times. The chain is built from TRBV27 and TRBJ1-1; D gene uncertain. Germline CDR1 reads MNHEY; CDR2 reads SMNVEV (reference sequence). V lost 3 bases to trimming and J lost 3 bases, with 8 bases between them. The CDR3 has 13 amino acids. Here the CDR3 reads CASSFGSYTEAFF. The CDR3 nucleotides read TGTGCCAGCAGTTTCGGATCCTACACTGAAGCTTTCTTT.

This clonotype was seen more than once but under ten times. This rearrangement joins TRBV18 to TRBJ2-7; D call uncertain. The CDR3 is made up of 11 amino acids. V was cut by 5 bases and J by 0 bases, with 2 bases left in between. Germline loops: CDR1 KGHSH, CDR2 LQKENI. The CDR3 sequence: CASSDSYEQYF. In nucleotides, the CDR3 is TGTGCCAGCTCAGACTCCTACGAGCAGTACTTC.

This chain joins TRBV30 and TRBJ1-5, with 8 bases lining up with TRBD1. The V gene's germline CDR1 is GTSNPN and CDR2 SVGIG (reference sequence). The J segment lost 3 bases and the V segment lost 3 bases, leaving 1 base of the junction unmatched. The CDR3 has 13 residues. The CDR3 sequence is CAWRDRDNQPQHF. CDR3 nucleotides: TGTGCCTGGAGGGACAGGGACAATCAGCCCCAGCATTTT.

The chain joins TRBV7-2 to TRBJ1-5; D is ambiguous. Trimming shortened V by 0 bases and J by 7 bases, and 13 bases separated the two germline ends. Germline V CDR1 and CDR2: SGHTA, FQGNSA. This CDR3 region has 15 residues. The CDR3 here is CASSLAGRVLQPQHF. CDR3 in DNA: TGTGCCAGCAGCTTAGCGGGAAGGGTCCTACAGCCCCAGCATTTT.

V is TRBV5-4 and J is TRBJ2-7, with 9 bases identical to TRBD2. Germline CDR1 reads SGHNT; CDR2 reads YYREEE (reference sequence). The junction had 7 bases not matched to a gene; V was cut back by 0 bases and J by 3 bases. This CDR3 is built from 16 residues. CDR3 sequence reads: CASSLGASGAYYEQYF. CDR3 in DNA: TGTGCCAGCAGCTTGGGGGCTAGCGGGGCATACTACGAGCAGTACTTC.

This clonotype has a handful of counts. The genes are TRBV6-5 and TRBJ1-2, with 9 bases aligning to TRBD1. The V gene's germline CDR1 is MNHEY and CDR2 SVGAGI. Germline trimming cut 8 bases from V and 2 bases from J; bases unmatched to any gene: 3. This CDR3 has 13 residues. Here the CDR3 reads CASGGTGNYGYTF. As DNA, the CDR3 is TGTGCCAGCGGAGGGACAGGGAACTATGGCTACACCTTC.

The table lists this clonotype with a count of one. The rearrangement uses TRBV19 and TRBJ2-7, with 7 bases lining up with TRBD1. This CDR3 contains 14 residues. Unmatched junction bases numbered 14, after V lost 10 bases and J lost 5 bases. Per the germline V gene, CDR1 is LNHDA and CDR2 is SQIVND (reference sequence). The CDR3 DNA reads TGTGCCACCAAGAGACAGGGCAGAGGTGACGAGCAGTACTTC. This translates into CATKRQGRGDEQYF.

This clonotype is termed medium-sized. The chain recombines TRBV12-3 or TRBV12-4 with TRBJ2-3; the D gene is possibly TRBD2 (6 bases). V shed 6 bases and J shed 1 base, with 20 bases lying between them. This CDR3 has 17 residues. CDR3 amino acids: CASRGWRWEDGTDTQYF. DNA for the CDR3: TGTGCCAGCAGAGGGTGGCGGTGGGAGGATGGCACAGATACGCAGTATTTT.

The chain has TRBV7-6 and TRBJ2-1; 8 bases align to TRBD1. CDR3 length: 17 amino acids. CDR1 SGHVS and CDR2 FNYEAQ come from the germline V gene. Germline trimming cut 4 bases from V and 2 bases from J; bases unmatched to any gene: 10. The CDR3 DNA is TGTGCCAGCAGCTCCATCTCAGGGGGCGATCCCTACAATGAGCAGTTCTTC. This sequence encodes CASSSISGGDPYNEQFF.

This clonotype was detected only a few times. The chain uses TRBV6-5 and TRBJ2-3; tentatively, D is TRBD1 or TRBD2 (5 bases each). Germline values: CDR1 MNHEY, CDR2 SVGAGI. This CDR3 is built from 13 residues. Trimming pared 6 bases from V and 0 bases from J, leaving 7 bases between. The CDR3 DNA reads as TGTGCCAGCAGCCGGGACAGCACAGATACGCAGTATTTT. It translates to CASSRDSTDTQYF.

In its sample, this clonotype ranks as medium-sized. The rearrangement joins TRBV19 to TRBJ2-5; the D call may be TRBD1 or TRBD2 (5 bases each). The V gene lost 1 base and the J gene lost 2 bases, with 8 bases spanning the gap. CDR3 length equals 14 residues. Germline V lookup: CDR1 LNHDA, CDR2 SQIVND (reference sequence). The DNA for the CDR3 is TGTGCCAGTAGTATAGCATGGGGGCAAGAGACCCAGTACTTC. It yields the protein CASSIAWGQETQYF.

This sequence joins TRBV5-1 and TRBJ2-1; D perhaps matches TRBD2 (6 bases). The germline V and J ends were trimmed by 2 bases and 6 bases, with 12 bases remaining between them. CDR3 length: 14 residues. The germline V gene has CDR1 SGHRS and CDR2 YFSETQ. The CDR3 protein is CASSLASGLNEQFF. The CDR3 DNA reads as TGCGCCAGCAGCTTAGCGAGCGGGCTCAATGAGCAGTTCTTC.

By proportion, this clonotype is medium-sized. The gene calls are TRBV12-3 or TRBV12-4 and TRBJ2-2, with TRBD2 as a possible D gene (5 bases). V lost 6 bases, J lost 0 bases, and 8 bases lay in between. CDR3 length: 14 residues. The CDR3 region has the DNA TGTGCCAGCAGCACGGACTCGAACACCGGGGAGCTGTTTTTT. Residues: CASSTDSNTGELFF.

In nucleotides, the CDR3 is TGCGCCAGCAGCTTGGCGGAAGTGGGAACAGGGTACTCACCCCTCCACTTT. The encoded protein is CASSLAEVGTGYSPLHF. The chain recombines TRBV5-1 with TRBJ1-6, with TRBD1 as a possible D gene (6 bases). V was shortened by 0 bases and J by 10 bases, with 20 bases between the two germline ends. Per the germline V gene, CDR1 is SGHRS and CDR2 is YFSETQ. This CDR3 is 17 amino acids long.

This clonotype appeared a single time. The chain employs TRBV6-4 and TRBJ2-2; 12 nucleotides match TRBD2. Trimming took 9 bases from V and 4 from J; bases not matched to a gene: 6. Germline V gives CDR1 MRHNA, CDR2 SNTAGT. The CDR3 sequence is 15 residues long. CDR3 sequence: CARSRLAGATGELFF. CDR3 nucleotide sequence: TGTGCCAGAAGCAGACTAGCGGGGGCCACCGGGGAGCTGTTTTTT.

The V and J genes are TRBV24-1 and TRBJ2-2, with D unclear. The V end lost 9 bases, the J end lost 7 bases, and 8 bases lay between the germline ends. Germline V gene sequence: CDR1 KGHDR, CDR2 SFDVKD. The CDR3 is 11 amino acids. CDR3 loop: CATQLRGELFF. The CDR3 region has the DNA TGTGCCACCCAGCTACGCGGGGAGCTGTTTTTT.

Relative to its sample, this clonotype is medium-sized. The V and J genes are TRBV15 and TRBJ2-1; D is perhaps TRBD2 (6 bases). The V and J ends lost 1 base and 1 base respectively, with 8 bases between them. The germline V gene encodes CDR1 LNHNV and CDR2 YYDKDF (reference sequence). The CDR3 runs to 15 residues. CDR3 sequence: CATSRGLESYNEQFF. The CDR3 coding sequence is TGTGCCACCAGCAGAGGACTAGAGTCCTACAATGAGCAGTTCTTC. Complete variable domain (other parts from reference TRBV15 and TRBJ2-1): DAMVIQNPRYQVTQFGKPVTLSCSQTLNHNVMYWYQQKSSQAPKLLFHYYDKDFNNEADTPDNFQSRRPNTSFCFLDIRSPGLGDTAMYLCATSRGLESYNEQFFGPGTRLTVL.